The clone carrying this T cell receptor beta chain was picked up a small number of times. The data were taken from a study of blood T cell repertoires in COVID-19. Study-wide background: From the United States, Italy and Spain came samples of acute and convalescent COVID-19. Sample material is recorded as cDNA or gDNA derived from T cells, B-cell-depleted T cells, or PBMCs.

Resolution of symptoms, clearance, or two negative PCRs was present in recovered Cohort 3 donors. In the original workflow: By means of reference gene primer amplification, nucleated cell counts were estimated. The table came from immunoSEQ multiplex PCR; TCRdb's copy has only in-frame clones and leaves some out. V and J calls and clone size are given by that table; D and trimming were obtained from the DNA. The data hold over 350,000 clones, with approximately 90% observed a single time. The clonotype was recovered from a woman aged 45 to 65 who had recovered from COVID-19. Sequenced: PBMCs or T cells enriched from blood (not recorded which).

The CDR3: CSVLTGAGNYGYTF. CDR3 sequence (DNA): TGCAGCGTTCTTACAGGGGCGGGAAACTATGGCTACACCTTC. This chain joins TRBV29-1 and TRBJ1-2, with 7 bases identical to TRBD1. The CDR3 totals 14 residues. The germline V gene has CDR1 SQVTM and CDR2 ANQGSEA. Unmatched junction bases numbered 8, after V lost 5 bases and J lost 2 bases.